This paragraph reports one T cell receptor beta chain. Many counts were recorded for this clonotype. Its antigen is currently not known. There are no base qualities to consult, and no much larger clone falls within one base. The meaning of the sample's time point label: pre-sensitization, week 0. Read against the paper, the sample's treatment or condition label means: therapeutic diphenylcyclopropenone sensitization with weekly scalp DPC. Blood at each patch-test visit was drawn before the patch test was applied. To be eligible, patients had to be aged 18 to 70, diagnosed with alopecia and judged suitable for DPC therapy, while pregnant patients were excluded. Total RNA was isolated from unfractionated whole blood collected in Tempus Blood RNA tubes. The library was made by RACE. This sample was sequenced with a NextSeq 500. During library preparation, unique molecular identifiers were attached to individual cDNA molecules so that TCRs could be counted quantitatively and reproducibly. From each blood RNA sample, both TCR alpha and TCR beta chains were sequenced. The original methods were these. A median of about 87,000 TCRs per sample was observed, with a range of 23,224 to 690,600. The Decombinator software suite was used to annotate V, J and CDR3 in the TCR reads. To make PS versus PT1 abundance plots, every sample was subsampled to the same number of TCRs (28,000). TCRs were defined as expanded if absent before sensitization and observed at least eight times at the 2-week time point. The public reads were reprocessed in TCRdb via fastp at Q25 and MiXCR, keeping in-frame beta chains. CDR3 protein duplicates are merged, each entry listing the most common genes and DNA. These V and J calls rely on TCRdb rather than the paper's analysis. A total of 95,000 to 150,000 distinct CDR3 sequences appear in this sample, less than 15% of them only once. The ten largest make up around 2.7% of the sample.

This sample was taken from a study of human T cells and chemical hapten exposure (dated by TCRdb to the early 2020s). General notes on the study: For sensitization, 2% DPC in acetone was applied to a roughly 2 cm by roughly 2 cm area of upper inner arm skin. Patch testing on the upper back used Finn chambers containing 0.01% DPC, with scoring done after 6 days according to International Contact Dermatitis Research Group standards. Most of the patients in the cohort were female, and the cohort covered alopecia areata with under or over 50% scalp involvement, alopecia totalis and alopecia universalis. Blood samples were taken from patients before sensitization (week 0) and at 2, 6 and about 24 weeks after DPC sensitization. This study followed changes in the peripheral blood TCR repertoire in vivo during primary and secondary sensitization of alopecia patients to the hapten diphenylcyclopropenone (DPC). Libraries were pooled for sequencing, and variation in per-sample TCR yields was attributed mainly to small differences in library volumes within the pool. Weekly therapeutic DPC doses were additionally applied to the scalp of patients throughout the roughly 23-week study period. Twenty-nine alopecia patients gave blood for TCR sequencing at one to four time points (pre-sensitization, 2, 6 and 24 weeks).

What the authors observed across the whole study: Expanded TCRs formed significantly more large CDR3 similarity clusters than pre-sensitization or healthy control sets, consistent with antigen-driven responses. Patch test score correlated positively with the number of PT1 expanded TCRs, reaching significance at thresholds 8, 16 and 32 but not at 4. DPC sensitization did not change the number of TCRs with a frequency above 1 in 1000, and there was no evidence of changes in global repertoire structure. Because all patients had alopecia, a presumed autoimmune disease, the immune response of the patients might differ from that of healthy individuals. Repeated subsampling changed both the strength of the expansion versus patch-test correlation and the threshold at which that correlation became significant.

The clonotype originates from a woman aged 18-30 years with alopecia areata. Some clones in this sample may be carry-over from other donors' samples. The sequencing used whole blood, collected in connection with sensitization to the hapten diphenylcyclopropenone (DPC).

The CDR3 sequence is CASSPRWTSGNNEQFF. The DNA sequence is as follows: TGTGCCAGCTCACCACGGTGGACTAGCGGTAACAATGAGCAGTTCTTC. The chain links TRBV18 with TRBJ2-1, and TRBD2 matches 10 of the central bases. Trimmed from V: 1 base; trimmed from J: 5 bases; junction bases lacking a gene match: 5. From the cysteine through the phenylalanine, the CDR3 covers 16 amino acids. Left in the record is the CDR3 DNA by itself, 48 bases read in frame from the first base. Looking up the germline V gene yields CDR1 KGHSH and CDR2 LQKENI.